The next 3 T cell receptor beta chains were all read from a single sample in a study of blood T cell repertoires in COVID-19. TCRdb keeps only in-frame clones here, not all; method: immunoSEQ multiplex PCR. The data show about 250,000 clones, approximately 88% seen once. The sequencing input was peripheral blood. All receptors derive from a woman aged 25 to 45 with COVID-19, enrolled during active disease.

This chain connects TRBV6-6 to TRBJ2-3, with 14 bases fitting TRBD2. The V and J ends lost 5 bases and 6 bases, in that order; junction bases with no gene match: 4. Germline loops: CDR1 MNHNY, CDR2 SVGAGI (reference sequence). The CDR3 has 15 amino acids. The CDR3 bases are TGTGCCAGCAGTAAGGGACTAGCGGGAGCGGATACGCAGTATTTT. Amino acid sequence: CASSKGLAGADTQYF.

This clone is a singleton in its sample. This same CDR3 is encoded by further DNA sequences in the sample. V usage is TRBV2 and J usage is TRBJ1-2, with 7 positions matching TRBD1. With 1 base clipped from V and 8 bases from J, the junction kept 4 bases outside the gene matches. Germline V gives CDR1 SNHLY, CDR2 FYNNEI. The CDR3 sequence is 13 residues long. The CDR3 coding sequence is TGTGCCAGCAGTGAAGGCAGGGGGTCGGGCTACACCTTC. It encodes CASSEGRGSGYTF.

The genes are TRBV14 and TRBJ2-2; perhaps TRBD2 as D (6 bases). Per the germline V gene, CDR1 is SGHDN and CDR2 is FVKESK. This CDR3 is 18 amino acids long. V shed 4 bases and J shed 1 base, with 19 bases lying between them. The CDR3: CASSRGGIADLNTGELFF. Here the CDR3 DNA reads TGTGCCAGCAGCCGAGGAGGTATAGCGGACCTGAACACCGGGGAGCTGTTTTTT.